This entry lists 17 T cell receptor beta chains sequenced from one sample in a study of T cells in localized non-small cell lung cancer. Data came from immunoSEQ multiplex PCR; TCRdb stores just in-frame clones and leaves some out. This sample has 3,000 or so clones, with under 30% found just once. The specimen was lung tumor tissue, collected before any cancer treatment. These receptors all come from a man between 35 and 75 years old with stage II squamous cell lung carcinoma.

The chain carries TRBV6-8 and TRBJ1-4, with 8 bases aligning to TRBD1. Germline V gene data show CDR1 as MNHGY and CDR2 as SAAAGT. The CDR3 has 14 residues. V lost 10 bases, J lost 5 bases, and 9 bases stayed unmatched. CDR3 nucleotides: TGTGCCATCAGGCCACAGGGGGGGAATGAAAAACTGTTTTTT. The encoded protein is CAIRPQGGNEKLFF.

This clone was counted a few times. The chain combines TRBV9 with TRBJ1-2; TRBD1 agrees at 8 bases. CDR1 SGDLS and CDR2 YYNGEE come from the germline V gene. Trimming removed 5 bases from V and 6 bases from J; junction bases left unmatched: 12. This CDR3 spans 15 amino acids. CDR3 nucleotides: TGTGCCAGCAGTGAACCCCCCCGGACAGGGCATGGCTACACCTTC. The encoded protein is CASSEPPRTGHGYTF.

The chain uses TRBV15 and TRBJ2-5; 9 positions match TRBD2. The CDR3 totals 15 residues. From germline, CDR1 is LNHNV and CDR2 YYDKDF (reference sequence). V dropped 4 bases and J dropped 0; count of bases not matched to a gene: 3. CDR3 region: CATSTRTSDQETQYF. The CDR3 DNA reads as TGTGCCACCAGCACTCGGACTAGCGACCAAGAGACCCAGTACTTC.

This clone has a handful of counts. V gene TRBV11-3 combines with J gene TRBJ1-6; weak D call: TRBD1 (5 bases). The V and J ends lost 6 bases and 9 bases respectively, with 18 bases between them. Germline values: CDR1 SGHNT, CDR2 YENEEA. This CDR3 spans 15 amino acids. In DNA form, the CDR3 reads TGTGCCAGCAGGGGAAGTGGGGGTACAGGTTCACCCCTCCACTTT. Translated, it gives CASRGSGGTGSPLHF.

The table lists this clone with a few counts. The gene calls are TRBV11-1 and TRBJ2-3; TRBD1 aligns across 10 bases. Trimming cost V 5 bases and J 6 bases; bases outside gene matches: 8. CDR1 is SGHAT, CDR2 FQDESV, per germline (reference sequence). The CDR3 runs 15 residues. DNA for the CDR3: TGTGCCAGCAGCAAGAATCCGGGACAGGGGGATACGCAGTATTTT. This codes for CASSKNPGQGDTQYF.

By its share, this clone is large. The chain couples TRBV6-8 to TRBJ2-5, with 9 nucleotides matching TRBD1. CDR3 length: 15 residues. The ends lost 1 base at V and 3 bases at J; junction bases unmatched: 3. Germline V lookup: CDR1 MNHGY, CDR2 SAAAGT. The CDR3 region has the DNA TGTGCCAGCAGTTACTTCGACAGGGGGGAAGAGACCCAGTACTTC. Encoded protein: CASSYFDRGEETQYF.

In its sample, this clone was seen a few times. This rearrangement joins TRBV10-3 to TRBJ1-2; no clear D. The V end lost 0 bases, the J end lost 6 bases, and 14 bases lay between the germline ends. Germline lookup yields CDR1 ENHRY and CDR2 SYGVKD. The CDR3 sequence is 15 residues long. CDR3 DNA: TGTGCCATCAGTGAGTCGTACGGCCCTTACAATGGCTACACCTTC. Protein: CAISESYGPYNGYTF.

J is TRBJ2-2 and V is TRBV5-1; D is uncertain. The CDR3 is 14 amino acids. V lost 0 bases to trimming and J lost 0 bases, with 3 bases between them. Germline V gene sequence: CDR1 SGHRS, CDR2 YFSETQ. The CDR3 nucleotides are TGCGCCAGCAGCTTGGACACGAACACCGGGGAGCTGTTTTTT. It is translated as CASSLDTNTGELFF.

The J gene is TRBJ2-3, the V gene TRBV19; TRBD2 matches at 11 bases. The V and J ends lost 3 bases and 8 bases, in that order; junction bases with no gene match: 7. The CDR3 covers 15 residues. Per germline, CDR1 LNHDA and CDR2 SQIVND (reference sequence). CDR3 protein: CASSIVAGGPGTQYF. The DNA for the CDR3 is TGTGCCAGTAGTATCGTAGCGGGGGGGCCGGGTACGCAGTATTTT.

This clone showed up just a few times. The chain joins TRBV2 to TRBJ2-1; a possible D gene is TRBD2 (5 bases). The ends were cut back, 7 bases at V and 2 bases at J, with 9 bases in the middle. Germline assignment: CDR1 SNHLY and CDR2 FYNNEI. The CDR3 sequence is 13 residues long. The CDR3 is CASKGEPYNEQFF. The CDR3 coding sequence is TGTGCCAGCAAGGGAGAACCCTACAATGAGCAGTTCTTC.

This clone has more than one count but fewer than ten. CDR3 sequence reads: CAWRSSGTASPRGYTF. DNA of the CDR3: TGTGCCTGGAGGAGTTCCGGGACAGCCTCTCCCAGGGGCTACACCTTC. J is TRBJ1-2 and V is TRBV30; 7 bases match TRBD1. V dropped 3 bases and J dropped 8; count of bases not matched to a gene: 18. Germline CDR1 reads GTSNPN; CDR2 reads SVGIG (reference sequence). This CDR3 has 16 amino acids.

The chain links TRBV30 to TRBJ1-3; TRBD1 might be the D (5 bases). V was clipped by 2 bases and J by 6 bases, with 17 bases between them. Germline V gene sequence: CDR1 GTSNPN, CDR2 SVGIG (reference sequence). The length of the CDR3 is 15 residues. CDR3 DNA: TGTGCCTGGAGTCGGGGCGGAACGGGGGAAAACACCATATATTTT. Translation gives CAWSRGGTGENTIYF.

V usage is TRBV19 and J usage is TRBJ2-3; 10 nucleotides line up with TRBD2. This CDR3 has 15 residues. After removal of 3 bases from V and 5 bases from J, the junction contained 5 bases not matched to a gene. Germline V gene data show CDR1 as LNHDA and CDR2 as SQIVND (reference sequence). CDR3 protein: CASSMLAGALDTQYF. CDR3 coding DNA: TGTGCCAGTAGTATGCTAGCGGGGGCCCTAGATACGCAGTATTTT.

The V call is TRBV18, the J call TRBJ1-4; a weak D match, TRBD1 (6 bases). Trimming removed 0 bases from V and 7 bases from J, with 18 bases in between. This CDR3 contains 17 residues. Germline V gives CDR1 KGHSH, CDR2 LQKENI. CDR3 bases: TGTGCCAGCTCACCACCGGTGTACGACAGGCGTTCTGAAAAACTGTTTTTT. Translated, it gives CASSPPVYDRRSEKLFF.

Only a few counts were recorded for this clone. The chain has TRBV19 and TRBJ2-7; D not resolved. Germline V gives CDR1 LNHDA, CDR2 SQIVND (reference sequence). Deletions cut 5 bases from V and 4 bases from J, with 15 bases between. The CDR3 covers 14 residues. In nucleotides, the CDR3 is TGTGCCAGTAGTTCAAACAGAATCCCATACGAGCAGTACTTC. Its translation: CASSSNRIPYEQYF.

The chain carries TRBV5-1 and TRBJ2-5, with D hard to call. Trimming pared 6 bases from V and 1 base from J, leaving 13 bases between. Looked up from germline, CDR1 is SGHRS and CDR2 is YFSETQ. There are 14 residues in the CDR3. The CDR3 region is CASNAIGSQETQYF. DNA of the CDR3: TGCGCCAGCAACGCGATTGGCAGCCAAGAGACCCAGTACTTC.

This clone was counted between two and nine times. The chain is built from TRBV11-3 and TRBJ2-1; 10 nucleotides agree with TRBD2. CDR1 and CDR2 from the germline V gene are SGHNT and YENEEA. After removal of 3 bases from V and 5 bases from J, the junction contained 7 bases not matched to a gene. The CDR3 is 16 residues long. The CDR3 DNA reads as TGTGCCAGCAGCTTTAATAGCGGGGGGTGGAACAATGAGCAGTTCTTC. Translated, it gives CASSFNSGGWNNEQFF.